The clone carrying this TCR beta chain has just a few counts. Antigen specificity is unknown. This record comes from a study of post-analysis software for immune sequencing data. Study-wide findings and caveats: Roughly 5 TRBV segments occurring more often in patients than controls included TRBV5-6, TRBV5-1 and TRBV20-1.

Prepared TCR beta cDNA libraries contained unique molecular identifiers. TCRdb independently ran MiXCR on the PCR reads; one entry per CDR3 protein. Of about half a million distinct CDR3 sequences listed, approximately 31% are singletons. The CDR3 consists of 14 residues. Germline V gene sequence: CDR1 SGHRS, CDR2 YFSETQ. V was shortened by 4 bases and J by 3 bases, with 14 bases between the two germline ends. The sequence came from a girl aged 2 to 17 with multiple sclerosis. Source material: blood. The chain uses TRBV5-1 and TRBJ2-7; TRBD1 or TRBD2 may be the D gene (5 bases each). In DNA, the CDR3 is TGCGCCAGCAGCCCGGGACCCGGCAACTACGAGCAGTACTTC. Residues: CASSPGPGNYEQYF.